This TCR beta chain was sequenced in a study of human T cells and chemical hapten exposure. Study conclusions and caveats: No shift was seen in TCRs above 1 in 1000 frequency with DPC sensitization. Expanded TCRs produced significantly more large CDR3 similarity clusters than controls did.

The sample holds a few counts of this clonotype. Its antigen is as yet unknown. Stated time point: patch test 1, 2 weeks after DPC sensitization. Treatment of the sample: therapeutic diphenylcyclopropenone sensitization with weekly scalp DPC. Each donor was an alopecia patient between 18 and 70 years of age who qualified for DPC. TCRdb re-called the RACE reads through MiXCR, storing one row per CDR3 protein. The repertoire holds approximately 70,000 distinct CDR3 sequences, roughly 9.8% seen once, with approximately 3% in the top ten. Germline CDR1 and CDR2: LGHNA and YSLEER. This CDR3 region has 14 residues. The trim removed 4 bases at V and 4 bases at J, leaving 5 bases unmatched.

The TCR was taken from a woman aged 35 to 49 with alopecia areata. Some clones in this sample may be carry-over from other donors' samples. This specimen consisted of whole blood, obtained in connection with sensitization to the hapten diphenylcyclopropenone (DPC). The chain recombines TRBV4-3 with TRBJ2-5, with 8 bases identical to TRBD1. CDR3 sequence (DNA): TGCGCCAGCAGCCCAGGACAGGGCTTAGAGACCCAGTACTTC. It yields the protein CASSPGQGLETQYF.